The 29 T cell receptor beta chains listed next were all sequenced from one sample in a study of T cell responses to AZD1222 COVID-19 vaccine. Method: immunoSEQ multiplex PCR; TCRdb's copy keeps in-frame clones and lacks some. In the table there are tens of thousands of clones, approximately 82% of which are singletons. This specimen consisted of peripheral blood, obtained on day 0 of AZD1222 vaccination. The receptors here all came from an adult in good health.

This sequence joins TRBV4-3 and TRBJ1-3; possibly TRBD1 for D (6 bases). The ends were cut back, 0 bases at V and 4 bases at J, with 13 bases in the middle. This CDR3 has 16 residues. Per germline, CDR1 LGHNA and CDR2 YSLEER. CDR3 protein: CASSQDLQGWGNTIYF. CDR3 in DNA: TGCGCCAGCAGCCAAGATTTACAGGGCTGGGGAAACACCATATATTTT.

This sequence joins TRBV27 and TRBJ1-1; possibly TRBD1 for D (6 bases). V lost 6 bases and J lost 3, with 14 bases in between. This CDR3 comprises 14 residues. CDR1 and CDR2 (germline): MNHEY, SMNVEV (reference sequence). The CDR3 nucleotides are TGTGCCAGCAGCCGACAGGATTTCTACACTGAAGCTTTCTTT. Its protein product is CASSRQDFYTEAFF.

The V and J genes are TRBV3-1 (or the pseudogene TRBV3-2) and TRBJ1-2; 7 bases map to TRBD1. In germline, CDR1 is LGHDT, CDR2 YNNKEL (reference sequence). J gave up 7 bases and V 3 bases, and 8 bases lay outside the gene matches. This CDR3 is 14 amino acids long. CDR3 nucleotide sequence: TGTGCCAGCAGCCAGACGACAGGGATGGTTGGCTACACCTTC. Protein sequence: CASSQTTGMVGYTF.

The genes are TRBV5-1 and TRBJ1-1, with a weak D call TRBD1 (5 bases). Germline V CDR1 and CDR2: SGHRS, YFSETQ. Trimming pared 0 bases from V and 0 bases from J, leaving 12 bases between. The CDR3 totals 16 residues. CDR3 in DNA: TGCGCCAGCAGCTTGGCCGTGGGACGGATGAACACTGAAGCTTTCTTT. Encoded protein: CASSLAVGRMNTEAFF.

The V gene is TRBV28, the J gene TRBJ2-5; 9 bases agree with TRBD2. The CDR3 runs 17 residues. From germline, CDR1 is MDHEN and CDR2 SYDVKM. Trimming cost V 9 bases and J 7 bases; bases outside gene matches: 21. For the CDR3, the DNA is TGTGCCAGTTCGCGCCTAGCGGGAAAGTTCCGAGTTGGGACCCAGTACTTC. Translated, it gives CASSRLAGKFRVGTQYF.

J is TRBJ2-7 and V is TRBV7-2; 12 nucleotides match TRBD2. Germline V gene lookup returns CDR1 SGHTA and CDR2 FQGNSA. The CDR3 has 14 amino acids. The V gene end was trimmed by 6 bases and the J gene end by 3 bases; junction bases not matched to a gene: 3. As DNA, the CDR3 is TGTGCCAGCAGTACTAGCGGGAGGTTCTACGAGCAGTACTTC. Translation: CASSTSGRFYEQYF.

The chain links TRBV6-1 to TRBJ1-2; a possible D gene is TRBD1 (5 bases). Trimming removed 2 bases from V and 9 bases from J, with 13 bases in between. This CDR3 spans 13 amino acids. CDR1 is MNHNS and CDR2 is SASEGT in the germline V gene. The CDR3 DNA sequence: TGTGCCAGCAGTGAACGGGGACCGAGTAGCTACACCTTC. This sequence encodes CASSERGPSSYTF.

This clone was recorded a few times. The chain uses TRBV5-4 and TRBJ2-7; D is perhaps TRBD2 (5 bases). Germline V gives CDR1 SGHNT, CDR2 YYREEE (reference sequence). With 2 bases removed from V and 0 bases from J, the gap between germline ends came to 12 bases. The CDR3 loop spans 15 amino acids. CDR3 residues: CASSFDPTSSYEQYF. The CDR3 DNA is TGTGCCAGCAGCTTTGACCCAACTAGCTCCTACGAGCAGTACTTC.

This sequence joins TRBV29-1 and TRBJ1-1, with unresolved D. In germline, CDR1 is SQVTM, CDR2 ANQGSEA. V lost 0 bases to trimming and J lost 9 bases, with 17 bases between them. This CDR3 has 14 residues. In nucleotides, the CDR3 is TGCAGCGTTGAAGATCCTCCTGCAGGCGGTAAAGCTTTCTTT. Translating gives CSVEDPPAGGKAFF.

This clone was detected only once. The rearrangement uses TRBV30 and TRBJ2-7; TRBD2 matches 8 bases. CDR3 size: 13 residues. V dropped 3 bases and J dropped 6; count of bases not matched to a gene: 7. Germline V gives CDR1 GTSNPN, CDR2 SVGIG (reference sequence). Here the CDR3 reads CAWSLQSGSEQYV. The CDR3, as DNA: TGTGCCTGGAGCCTACAGAGCGGGAGCGAGCAGTACGTC.

The chain employs TRBV7-9 and TRBJ1-1; D call uncertain. CDR1 and CDR2 from the germline V gene are SEHNR and FQNEAQ (reference sequence). V lost 4 bases to trimming and J lost 5 bases, with 14 bases between them. The CDR3 sequence is 14 residues long. The CDR3: CASSSDVSGTEAFF. CDR3 DNA sequence: TGTGCCAGCAGCTCCGACGTATCTGGGACTGAAGCTTTCTTT.

This rearrangement joins TRBV5-6 to TRBJ1-1; D is ambiguous. The CDR3 consists of 13 residues. Trimming took 0 bases from V and 5 from J, leaving 8 bases between them. Looked up from germline, CDR1 is SGHDT and CDR2 is YYEEEE. The CDR3 loop reads CASSLGIQTEAFF. The CDR3 coding sequence is TGTGCCAGCAGCTTGGGTATCCAAACTGAAGCTTTCTTT.

This rearrangement joins TRBV5-8 to TRBJ1-5; 8 nucleotides align to TRBD1. CDR1 and CDR2 from the germline V gene are SGHTS and YDEGEE. The V gene end was trimmed by 2 bases and the J gene end by 6 bases; junction bases not matched to a gene: 4. The CDR3 has 14 residues. The CDR3 spells CASSFRTGRQPQHF. The DNA for the CDR3 is TGTGCCAGCAGCTTTAGGACAGGGCGTCAGCCCCAGCATTTT.

The CDR3 DNA is TGTGCCAGCAGCTTGGTGGGGACAGGGGTATACGAGCAGTACTTC. Translation: CASSLVGTGVYEQYF. This chain connects TRBV5-6 to TRBJ2-7, with 10 bases identical to TRBD1. The CDR3 is made up of 15 amino acids. Germline loops: CDR1 SGHDT, CDR2 YYEEEE. With 0 bases clipped from V and 4 bases from J, the junction kept 4 bases outside the gene matches.

This clone showed up just once. The chain uses TRBV27 and TRBJ2-7; 13 positions agree with TRBD2. CDR3 size: 17 residues. The germline CDR1 and CDR2 sequences are MNHEY and SMNVEV (reference sequence). Germline trimming cut 2 bases from V and 1 base from J; bases unmatched to any gene: 5. The CDR3: CASSLRTSGSRSYEQYF. The CDR3 nucleotides are TGTGCCAGCAGTTTACGGACTAGCGGGAGCCGGTCCTACGAGCAGTACTTC.

The V gene is TRBV2, the J gene TRBJ1-2; TRBD1 aligns across 10 bases. V lost 7 bases and J lost 10; bases outside the gene matches: 9. The germline gives CDR1 SNHLY, CDR2 FYNNEI. There are 13 residues in the CDR3. Written as DNA, the CDR3 is TGTGCCAGCATCCCGGACAGGGGGTCTAACTACACCTTC. Encoded protein: CASIPDRGSNYTF.

The J gene is TRBJ2-2, the V gene TRBV7-9; unclear D gene. This CDR3 region has 12 residues. Germline V lookup: CDR1 SEHNR, CDR2 FQNEAQ (reference sequence). Trimming took 2 bases from V and 6 from J, leaving 4 bases between them. As DNA, the CDR3 is TGTGCCAGCAGCTTAACTCCCGGGGAGCTGTTTTTT. Its translation is CASSLTPGELFF.

The rearrangement joins TRBV9 to TRBJ2-5, with TRBD1 identical over 8 bases. V was pared by 7 bases and J by 5 bases, with 10 bases of the junction left unmatched. Germline CDR1 SGDLS, CDR2 YYNGEE. The CDR3 is 14 amino acids. DNA for the CDR3: TGTGCCAGCTCGGGGACAGGACTAAGGGAGACCCAGTACTTC. Protein: CASSGTGLRETQYF.

This chain joins TRBV4-3 and TRBJ1-4; 10 bases agree with TRBD1. The CDR3 consists of 16 residues. The ends lost 3 bases at V and 6 bases at J; junction bases unmatched: 7. Germline values: CDR1 LGHNA, CDR2 YSLEER. CDR3 region: CASSHGQGGPYEKLFF. In DNA, the CDR3 is TGCGCCAGCAGCCACGGACAGGGGGGGCCTTATGAAAAACTGTTTTTT.

This clone was found a few times. The V gene is TRBV7-9, the J gene TRBJ2-2, with TRBD2 identical over 7 bases. Germline V lookup: CDR1 SEHNR, CDR2 FQNEAQ (reference sequence). CDR3 length: 16 residues. With V trimmed by 5 bases and J by 2 bases, 8 bases remained unmatched. DNA for the CDR3: TGTGCCAGCAGCATACTAGCGAATGCCAACACCGGGGAGCTGTTTTTT. This gives the protein CASSILANANTGELFF.

The V call is TRBV7-6, the J call TRBJ2-1, with 13 bases lining up with TRBD2. Germline CDR1 is SGHVS and CDR2 is FNYEAQ. The CDR3 extends over 17 amino acids. The ends lost 1 base at V and 4 bases at J; junction bases unmatched: 4. Here the CDR3 reads CASSLGLAGGGYNEQFF. The CDR3 DNA reads as TGTGCCAGCAGCTTAGGACTAGCGGGAGGTGGTTACAATGAGCAGTTCTTC.

V gene TRBV11-1 combines with J gene TRBJ2-1; 9 bases are a match to TRBD1. Germline V gene sequence: CDR1 SGHAT, CDR2 FQDESV (reference sequence). V was pared by 4 bases and J by 7 bases, with 5 bases of the junction left unmatched. This CDR3 has 14 residues. Here the CDR3 reads CASSSDRGGNEQFF. The CDR3, as DNA: TGTGCCAGCAGCTCGGACAGGGGTGGAAATGAGCAGTTCTTC.

The CDR3 sequence: CASSSSIGFTEAFF. CDR3 nucleotides: TGTGCCAGCAGCTCATCGATAGGGTTCACTGAAGCTTTCTTT. The V gene is TRBV7-2, the J gene TRBJ1-1, with D unresolved. Germline CDR1 reads SGHTA; CDR2 reads FQGNSA. The CDR3 loop spans 14 amino acids. V lost 4 bases and J 4 bases, leaving 13 bases between the germline ends.

This chain uses TRBV7-9 with TRBJ2-1; D is undetermined. The CDR3 is 12 residues long. Trimming removed 3 bases from V and 7 bases from J, with 7 bases in between. Germline V CDR1 and CDR2: SEHNR, FQNEAQ (reference sequence). CDR3 in amino acids: CASSFLENEQFF. The DNA of the CDR3 is TGTGCCAGCAGCTTTTTGGAGAATGAGCAGTTCTTC.

The rearrangement joins TRBV2 to TRBJ2-7; D remains unclear. Per the germline V gene, CDR1 is SNHLY and CDR2 is FYNNEI. The CDR3 totals 10 residues. This CDR3 reads CASSDVSLQV. The CDR3 region has the DNA TGTGCCAGCAGTGATGTGTCTCTCCAGGTC.

The J gene is TRBJ1-1, the V gene TRBV14; maybe TRBD1 (6 bases). CDR1 is SGHDN and CDR2 is FVKESK in the germline V gene. There are 14 residues in the CDR3. V shed 3 bases and J shed 5 bases, with 13 bases lying between them. CDR3: CASSQVTGTTEAFF. CDR3 coding DNA: TGTGCCAGCAGCCAGGTTACAGGGACAACTGAAGCTTTCTTT.

The chain uses TRBV4-2 and TRBJ1-2; D unresolved. Deletions cut 4 bases from V and 6 bases from J, with 12 bases between. CDR1 LGHNA and CDR2 YNFKEQ come from the germline V gene. The CDR3 totals 13 residues. The CDR3 DNA is TGTGCCAGCAGCCCACTTGGGAGGGATGGCTACACCTTC. Translation gives CASSPLGRDGYTF.

The gene calls are TRBV23-1 and TRBJ2-6, with unresolved D. TRBV23-1 qualifies as an ORF whose function is uncertain. Trimming pared 0 bases from V and 2 bases from J, leaving 8 bases between. The CDR3 covers 16 residues. In DNA, the CDR3 is TGCGCCAGCAGTCAATCCTGGACGGCTGGGGCCAACGTCCTGACTTTC. Translation: CASSQSWTAGANVLTF.

The chain carries TRBV5-1 and TRBJ1-3; TRBD1 is a possible D gene (5 bases). V lost 1 base and J 4 bases, leaving 12 bases between the germline ends. The germline gives CDR1 SGHRS, CDR2 YFSETQ. There are 15 residues in the CDR3. Here the CDR3 reads CASSLFSGSGNTIYF. The CDR3 DNA reads as TGCGCCAGCAGCTTGTTTTCAGGGTCCGGAAACACCATATATTTT.